This TCR beta chain was recorded in a study of T-cell memory formation after mild COVID-19 (dated by TCRdb to the early 2020s). Study-wide context: TCR sequence clusters from the two donors were found to be largely donor specific. In a couple of donors, T-cell clones that expanded and contracted after mild COVID-19 were tracked by sequencing TCRalpha and TCRbeta repertoires over time. The cohort comprised two young, previously healthy adult volunteers, one female and one male.

Instrument used: Illumina NovaSeq 6000. Using 5'RACE with constant-segment primers, TCRalpha and TCRbeta cDNA libraries were constructed, with sample barcodes and unique molecular identifiers added in the process. RNA was extracted from every sample with Trizol reagent. Libraries were amplified in two PCR steps, with a second sample barcode and Illumina TruSeq adapters added in the second step. Sequencing of libraries was performed on an Illumina NovaSeq with 2 x 150 bp paired-end reads. The paper's processing steps were these. Reads were demultiplexed and collapsed into UMI-guided consensus sequences with migec v1.2.7. Using mixcr v2.1.11, UMI consensuses were aligned to TRA and TRB V and J templates and then assembled into clonotypes. Clonotypes were classified as expanded or contracted when called significant by both edgeR and NoisET, with noise models trained on biological replicates. For edgeR calls, the thresholds were a false discovery rate-adjusted p below 0.01 and a log2 fold-change of 1. As an exploratory analysis of dynamics, PCA with hierarchical clustering was applied to max-normalized trajectories of the 1000 most abundant clonotypes. Separately sequenced CD4+ and CD8+ repertoires were used to assign a CD4 or CD8 phenotype to each responding clone. TCRdb handled the public reads itself, with Q25 trimming in fastp and clone calling in MiXCR, and kept productive beta chains. Rows are combined by CDR3 protein, so each entry shows the most common genes and DNA. These V and J calls rely on TCRdb rather than the paper's analysis. The sample table shows 190,000 or so distinct CDR3 sequences, and about a fifth are seen once. The ten largest clones take up under 30% of the sample.

Ficoll-Paque density gradient centrifugation was used to isolate PBMCs. The junction carries 8 bases between V and J, which are trimmed by 8 bases and 7 bases respectively. From the germline V gene, CDR1 is MNHEY and CDR2 is SVGAGI. The CDR3, cysteine through phenylalanine, is 10 amino acids long. The retained sequence is limited to the CDR3, 30 bases, with the frame set at the first base. The sample holds many counts of this clonotype. Its antigen remains undetermined. Base qualities are not recorded, but no much larger clone differs from it by a single base. Overall study results and their limits: SARS-CoV-2 specificity was not confirmed for the second-wave clones peaking on day 37. The study covered only two mild cases, and larger cohorts including severe cases with pre-infection samples were considered necessary. Some responding clones were detected in pre-infection memory, suggesting pre-existing cross-reactive memory T cells joined the SARS-CoV-2 response. Contracting CD4+ clones were found mainly in CM and EM memory subsets, while CD8+ clones were enriched in EMRA. Balanced CD4/CD8 phenotypes were observed for clones contracting from day 15 to 85, whereas a bias towards CD4+ was observed for a second wave of clones expanding from day 15 to 37.

The TCR originated in an adult woman who had mild COVID-19 (a few samples of this study predate the infection). The sample titles of this study are shuffled in the database, so cell type and time point are left out; the donor was told from shared clones. Material for sequencing was PBMCs or a T cell subset sorted from them (not recorded which). Here the chain combines TRBV6-5 and TRBJ1-1; no D gene call is confident. The bases are TGTGCCAGCGGGCCCCTTGAAGCTTTCTTT. The resulting protein is CASGPLEAFF.